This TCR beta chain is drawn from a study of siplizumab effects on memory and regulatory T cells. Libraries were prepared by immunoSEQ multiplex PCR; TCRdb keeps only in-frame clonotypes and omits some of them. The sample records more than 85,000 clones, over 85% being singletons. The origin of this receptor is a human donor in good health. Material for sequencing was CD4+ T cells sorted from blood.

CDR3 DNA: TGTGCCAGCAGGGAGGGGCAGGGACCCTACGAGCAGTACTTC. Residues: CASREGQGPYEQYF. The chain combines TRBV7-9 with TRBJ2-7; a weak D match, TRBD2 (6 bases). CDR3 length: 14 residues. V was cut by 6 bases and J by 2 bases, with 14 bases left in between. Germline-derived CDR1 and CDR2 are SEHNR and FQNEAQ (reference sequence). Full variable domain (rest looked up from reference TRBV7-9 and TRBJ2-7): DTGVSQNPRHKITKRGQNVTFRCDPISEHNRLYWYRQTLGQGPEFLTYFQNEAQLEKSRLLSDRFSAERPKGSFSTLEIQRTEQGDSAMYLCASREGQGPYEQYFGPGTRLTVT.